Each of the 16 T cell receptor beta chains below was sequenced from the same sample in a study of cytomegalovirus exposure and HLA in healthy donors. Primers for the PCR totalled 60 Vbeta and 13 Jbeta. The repertoire was sequenced with immunoSEQ multiplex PCR; TCRdb's copy has only in-frame clones and lacks some. The sample has under 200,000 clones; 79% are singletons. Sequencing was performed on PBMCs. All receptors derive from a man aged 35 to 55 in good health and CMV-seronegative.

The chain carries TRBV5-1 and TRBJ2-7; perhaps TRBD1 as D (5 bases). The length of the CDR3 is 13 residues. V was pared by 4 bases and J by 2 bases, with 10 bases between. Germline V CDR1 and CDR2: SGHRS, YFSETQ. CDR3 nucleotide sequence: TGCGCCAGCAGCACGGACACTACCTACGAGCAGTACTTC. Its protein product is CASSTDTTYEQYF.

The V call is TRBV28, the J call TRBJ2-2; D is possibly TRBD2 (5 bases). The CDR3 totals 14 residues. The germline gives CDR1 MDHEN, CDR2 SYDVKM. V gave up 6 bases and J gave up 4 bases, with 12 bases separating them. The CDR3 DNA reads as TGTGCCAGCAGGACCTACGAGGGCACCGGGGAGCTGTTTTTT. Translated: CASRTYEGTGELFF.

The chain carries TRBV15 and TRBJ2-7, with a tentative D call TRBD2 (5 bases). The CDR3 length is 13 residues. Germline CDR1 reads LNHNV; CDR2 reads YYDKDF (reference sequence). Trimming took 1 base from V and 6 from J, leaving 10 bases between them. The CDR3 bases are TGTGCCACCAGCAGAGTCGCGGGTGGCGAGCAGTACTTC. Translation: CATSRVAGGEQYF.

This chain connects TRBV6-5 to TRBJ2-1; TRBD2 is a possible D gene (5 bases). The CDR3 contains 15 residues. Trimming took off 5 bases at V and 0 bases at J, with 11 bases between the two ends. Germline V gene lookup returns CDR1 MNHEY and CDR2 SVGAGI. The CDR3 reads CASSPTRSSYNEQFF. The CDR3, as DNA: TGTGCCAGCAGTCCCACTAGGAGCTCCTACAATGAGCAGTTCTTC.

V gene TRBV11-3 combines with J gene TRBJ2-1; 9 bases are shared with TRBD1. The CDR3 is 14 residues long. J lost 7 bases, V lost 0 bases, and 1 base had no gene match. The V gene's germline CDR1 is SGHNT and CDR2 YENEEA. CDR3 bases: TGTGCCAGCAGCTTAGACGGGACAGGGAATGAGCAGTTCTTC. Its translation: CASSLDGTGNEQFF.

V gene TRBV28 combines with J gene TRBJ1-4; 11 bases agree with TRBD1. J was trimmed by 0 bases and V by 5 bases; bases with no gene match: 14. The CDR3 sequence is 20 residues long. CDR1 is MDHEN, CDR2 SYDVKM, per germline. Here the CDR3 DNA reads TGTGCCAGCAGTCCAATAAAGGGACAGGGGGGGTCATCAACTAATGAAAAACTGTTTTTT. Translating it yields CASSPIKGQGGSSTNEKLFF.

V gene TRBV5-1 combines with J gene TRBJ2-5; the D is unclear. V was cut by 2 bases and J by 0 bases, with 20 bases left in between. The CDR3 totals 18 residues. Germline CDR1 is SGHRS and CDR2 is YFSETQ. CDR3 sequence: CASSFRSVKQSDQETQYF. The CDR3, as DNA: TGCGCCAGCAGCTTTAGGTCTGTGAAACAGTCCGACCAAGAGACCCAGTACTTC.

The chain links TRBV27 to TRBJ2-7, with 7 positions matching TRBD2. In germline, CDR1 is MNHEY, CDR2 SMNVEV (reference sequence). Germline trimming cut 3 bases from V and 1 base from J; bases unmatched to any gene: 3. The CDR3 is 14 residues long. CDR3 loop: CASSFGRQSYEQYF. The CDR3 nucleotides read TGTGCCAGCAGTTTCGGGAGGCAATCCTACGAGCAGTACTTC.

This clone has a single count. The V and J genes are TRBV10-3 and TRBJ2-1, with 11 positions matching TRBD2. The V gene's germline CDR1 is ENHRY and CDR2 SYGVKD. After removal of 6 bases from V and 9 bases from J, the junction contained 13 bases not matched to a gene. This CDR3 is 16 amino acids long. The CDR3 here is CAISDGTSGGGGEQFF. The CDR3 DNA follows: TGTGCCATCAGCGACGGGACTAGCGGAGGGGGCGGTGAGCAGTTCTTC.

This chain links TRBV7-9 with TRBJ2-5; D call uncertain. V lost 5 bases and J lost 7, with 11 bases in between. There are 12 residues in the CDR3. Germline V gives CDR1 SEHNR, CDR2 FQNEAQ (reference sequence). CDR3 sequence: CASSPNSATQYF. The CDR3 DNA reads TGTGCCAGCAGCCCAAACTCCGCGACCCAGTACTTC.

The CDR3 sequence: CASSPGTDYNTGELFF. The CDR3 region has the DNA TGTGCCAGCAGCCCGGGGACAGACTATAACACCGGGGAGCTGTTTTTT. This chain joins TRBV14 and TRBJ2-2; 7 bases match TRBD1. The CDR3 sequence is 16 residues long. Germline CDR1 SGHDN, CDR2 FVKESK. Losses at the gene ends were 4 bases for V and 2 bases for J; bases not matched to a gene: 7.

The V gene is TRBV5-1, the J gene TRBJ2-7, with 7 bases aligning to TRBD1. J lost 2 bases, V lost 3 bases, and 20 bases had no gene match. The CDR3 is 19 residues long. The germline V gene has CDR1 SGHRS and CDR2 YFSETQ. CDR3 DNA: TGCGCCAGCAGCTGGGGGTGGGGGACAGAAACGATCGCCACCTACGAGCAGTACTTC. It codes for CASSWGWGTETIATYEQYF.

The genes are TRBV11-2 and TRBJ2-7; tentative D call: TRBD2 (5 bases). Trimming took off 5 bases at V and 2 bases at J, with 13 bases between the two ends. The germline V gene encodes CDR1 SGHAT and CDR2 FQNNGV. The CDR3 is 14 amino acids. The CDR3 region is CASSLYPTTYEQYF. CDR3 DNA sequence: TGTGCCAGCAGCCTCTACCCGACTACCTACGAGCAGTACTTC.

V and J are TRBV5-4 and TRBJ1-2; D gene uncertain. This CDR3 is built from 13 residues. The V end lost 1 base, the J end lost 5 bases, and 9 bases lay between the germline ends. Germline CDR1 is SGHNT and CDR2 is YYREEE (reference sequence). In DNA form, the CDR3 reads TGTGCCAGCAGCTTGCGGTCGCAATATGGCTACACCTTC. Translation: CASSLRSQYGYTF.

This chain uses TRBV4-2 with TRBJ2-7; TRBD2 agrees at 7 bases. Germline loops: CDR1 LGHNA, CDR2 YNFKEQ. The length of the CDR3 is 14 residues. V was clipped by 1 base and J by 4 bases; unmatched bases: 4. CDR3 DNA: TGTGCCAGCAGCCAAGCGACGGGAGGTTACGAGCAGTACTTC. It is translated as CASSQATGGYEQYF.

The chain links TRBV27 to TRBJ2-1; TRBD1 agrees at 8 bases. With 1 base clipped from V and 4 bases from J, the junction kept 6 bases outside the gene matches. Germline CDR1 MNHEY, CDR2 SMNVEV (reference sequence). This CDR3 contains 16 residues. The CDR3 sequence is CASSLFGQGFYNEQFF. The CDR3 DNA reads TGTGCCAGCAGTTTATTCGGACAGGGTTTTTACAATGAGCAGTTCTTC.